Included here is one T cell receptor beta chain sequence, with context. The source of the sample is a study of blood T cell repertoires in COVID-19. In the authors' methods: Estimated nucleated cell counts came from reference gene primer amplification. TCRdb keeps only in-frame clones here, not all; method: immunoSEQ multiplex PCR. V, J and clone size derive from that table, while D and trimming were established from the DNA sequence. The sample has 300,000 to 400,000 clones; 88% are singletons. This CDR3 has 16 amino acids. Looked up from germline, CDR1 is SQVTM and CDR2 is ANQGSEA. Trimming took 7 bases from V and 3 from J, leaving 25 bases between them. Study members were between roughly 18 and 89 years old and lived in 24 US regions. Two negative PCRs, clearance, or symptom resolution were required of recovered Cohort 3 donors.

This chain links TRBV29-1 with TRBJ2-7, with D possibly matching TRBD2 (6 bases). Sample: PBMCs or T cells enriched from blood (not recorded which). The TCR originated in a woman aged 18-35 years who had recovered from COVID-19. The CDR3 DNA follows: TGCAGCGCTAATGGGGTAGGAGGGAACTTTTTCTACGAGCAGTACTTC. Its translation is CSANGVGGNFFYEQYF.